This is a list of T cell receptor beta chains from one sample in a study of blood T cell repertoires in COVID-19. The assay was immunoSEQ multiplex PCR, and TCRdb's table has in-frame clones only and misses some. Of 110,000 to 150,000 clones listed, around three quarters were seen once; the top ten hold around 4%. The sequenced sample was peripheral blood. All receptors come from a man aged 55 to 70 with acute or convalescent COVID-19. Each CDR3 is given with its conserved first and last residue. D genes are given only for firm matches. Size is stated for part of the rows, as once, few or many counts, or as a class when the clone is expanded.

V gene: TRBV13
D gene: .
clone size: few
J gene: TRBJ2-7
CDR3 DNA: TGTGCCAGCGGCTTAAGGGGGTCGGGGGGCATCTACGAGCAGTACTTC
CDR3 protein: CASGLRGSGGIYEQYF

V gene: TRBV7-9
D gene: .
clone size: few
J gene: TRBJ2-2
CDR3 DNA: TGTGCCAGCAGCCCGGGGTCGCTGAACACCGGGGAGCTGTTTTTT
CDR3 protein: CASSPGSLNTGELFF

V gene: TRBV4-2
D gene: TRBD2
clone size: .
J gene: TRBJ2-7
CDR3 DNA: TGTGCCAGCAGCCAGGCCGGGACTAGCGGATCTTACGAGCAGTACTTC
CDR3 protein: CASSQAGTSGSYEQYF

V gene: TRBV5-8
D gene: TRBD1
clone size: .
J gene: TRBJ2-4
CDR3 DNA: TGTGCCAGCAGCTTGACAGGGGTAAAAAACATTCAGTACTTC
CDR3 protein: CASSLTGVKNIQYF

V gene: TRBV27
D gene: TRBD2
clone size: .
J gene: TRBJ2-3
CDR3 DNA: TGTGCCAGTTCCCCTAGGGCTAGCGGGGGACATACGCAGTATTTT
CDR3 protein: CASSPRASGGHTQYF

V gene: TRBV11-1
D gene: .
clone size: once
J gene: TRBJ1-2
CDR3 DNA: TGTGCCAGCAGCTCCACAGGGTTGGGCTATGGCTACACCTTC
CDR3 protein: CASSSTGLGYGYTF

V gene: TRBV6-6
D gene: .
clone size: medium-sized
J gene: TRBJ2-7
CDR3 DNA: TGTGCCAGCCGGTTCCGGGACGAGCAGTACTTC
CDR3 protein: CASRFRDEQYF

V gene: TRBV5-1
D gene: TRBD1
clone size: .
J gene: TRBJ2-2
CDR3 DNA: TGCGCCAGCAGCTTGGAGCGGACAGGGGAAGGGGAGCTGTTTTTT
CDR3 protein: CASSLERTGEGELFF

V gene: TRBV11-3
D gene: TRBD2
clone size: once
J gene: TRBJ2-5
CDR3 DNA: TGTGCCAGCAGCGCAGGACTAGCGGTACAAGAGACCCAGTACTTC
CDR3 protein: CASSAGLAVQETQYF

V gene: TRBV5-1
D gene: TRBD2
clone size: few
J gene: TRBJ2-5
CDR3 DNA: TGCGCCAGCAGCTTGGTAACTAGCGGGAGGGCCGGAGAGACCCAGTACTTC
CDR3 protein: CASSLVTSGRAGETQYF

V gene: TRBV6-2/TRBV6-3
D gene: .
clone size: .
J gene: TRBJ2-4
CDR3 DNA: TGTGCCAGCAGCCGACTAGGGGCTAGAGGCATTCAGTACTTC
CDR3 protein: CASSRLGARGIQYF

V gene: TRBV3-1/TRBV3-2
D gene: TRBD2
clone size: .
J gene: TRBJ2-1
CDR3 DNA: TGTGCCAGCACAGAGGTAGCGGGGGACTACAATGAGCAGTTCTTC
CDR3 protein: CASTEVAGDYNEQFF

V gene: TRBV24-1
D gene: .
clone size: .
J gene: TRBJ2-1
CDR3 DNA: TGTGCCGCTAGCCGTCACCCCTCCTACAATGAGCAGTTCTTC
CDR3 protein: CAASRHPSYNEQFF

V gene: TRBV10-3
D gene: .
clone size: few
J gene: TRBJ1-4
CDR3 DNA: TGTGCCATCAGTGAGGTCAGGAGGGGTGGAGATGAAAAACTGTTTTTT
CDR3 protein: CAISEVRRGGDEKLFF

V gene: TRBV5-4
D gene: TRBD1
clone size: .
J gene: TRBJ1-6
CDR3 DNA: TGTGCCAGCAGCTTAGACAGGGGCGGTTCACCCCTCCACTTT
CDR3 protein: CASSLDRGGSPLHF

V gene: TRBV13
D gene: .
clone size: .
J gene: TRBJ2-7
CDR3 DNA: TGTGCCAGCAGCTTAGGTAGAAACGAGCAGTACTTC
CDR3 protein: CASSLGRNEQYF

V gene: TRBV6-4
D gene: .
clone size: .
J gene: TRBJ1-1
CDR3 DNA: TGTGCCAGCAGTGCGACAGTTTCCACTGAAGCTTTCTTT
CDR3 protein: CASSATVSTEAFF

V gene: TRBV7-9
D gene: TRBD2
clone size: .
J gene: TRBJ2-1
CDR3 DNA: TGTGCCAGCAGCCCTCTTCCCGGCGGGAGGGGGAATGAGCAGTTCTTC
CDR3 protein: CASSPLPGGRGNEQFF

V gene: TRBV19
D gene: TRBD1
clone size: .
J gene: TRBJ2-2
CDR3 DNA: TGTGCCAGTAGTATCGGGACAGGGTGGGCCGGGGAGCTGTTTTTT
CDR3 protein: CASSIGTGWAGELFF

V gene: TRBV4-2
D gene: .
clone size: once
J gene: TRBJ2-5
CDR3 DNA: TGTGCCAGCAGCCAAGATACATATTCGGAGACCCAGTACTTC
CDR3 protein: CASSQDTYSETQYF

V gene: TRBV4-2
D gene: .
clone size: few
J gene: TRBJ1-4
CDR3 DNA: TGTGCCAGCAGCCAAGATCAAGGGGCATGGGGTGAAAAACTGTTTTTT
CDR3 protein: CASSQDQGAWGEKLFF

V gene: TRBV3-1/TRBV3-2
D gene: TRBD2
clone size: .
J gene: TRBJ2-5
CDR3 DNA: TGTGCCAGCAGCCAAGATAGGGGCGGGAGGAGGAAAGAGACCCAGTACTTC
CDR3 protein: CASSQDRGGRRKETQYF

V gene: TRBV5-6
D gene: .
clone size: .
J gene: TRBJ1-5
CDR3 DNA: TGTGCCAGCAGCTTGGGATACAGGGTTCAGCCCCAGCATTTT
CDR3 protein: CASSLGYRVQPQHF

V gene: TRBV6-5
D gene: TRBD1
clone size: many
J gene: TRBJ2-7
CDR3 DNA: TGTGCCAGCAGCCTCCTCGGACAGGGGGCCTACGAGCAGTACTTC
CDR3 protein: CASSLLGQGAYEQYF

V gene: TRBV3-1/TRBV3-2
D gene: .
clone size: .
J gene: TRBJ1-1
CDR3 DNA: TGTGCCAGCTCAGGAAGCGGGACTGAAGCTTTCTTT
CDR3 protein: CASSGSGTEAFF

V gene: TRBV12-3/TRBV12-4
D gene: .
clone size: .
J gene: TRBJ1-1
CDR3 DNA: TGTGCCAGCAGTCCGTCGACAAATGAAGCTTTCTTT
CDR3 protein: CASSPSTNEAFF

V gene: TRBV30
D gene: TRBD1
clone size: .
J gene: TRBJ1-4
CDR3 DNA: TGTGCCTGGAGTGGGACAGGGGGATTTGAAAAACTGTTTTTT
CDR3 protein: CAWSGTGGFEKLFF

V gene: TRBV6-5
D gene: TRBD1
clone size: .
J gene: TRBJ2-7
CDR3 DNA: TGTGCCAGCAGTTACTCCCGACAGGGGTCTAACGAGCAGTACTTC
CDR3 protein: CASSYSRQGSNEQYF

V gene: TRBV6-5
D gene: .
clone size: few
J gene: TRBJ2-7
CDR3 DNA: TGTGCCAGCAGTTACCTGGGGGGAGACGAGCAGTACTTC
CDR3 protein: CASSYLGGDEQYF

V gene: TRBV6-5
D gene: TRBD1
clone size: .
J gene: TRBJ2-1
CDR3 DNA: TGTGCCAGCAGGGGACAGACCACATGGGCCAATGAGCAGTTCTTC
CDR3 protein: CASRGQTTWANEQFF

V gene: TRBV5-1
D gene: .
clone size: .
J gene: TRBJ2-2
CDR3 DNA: TGCGCCAGCAGCTTGGAGGCAGGGAAGGCCGGGGAGCTGTTTTTT
CDR3 protein: CASSLEAGKAGELFF

V gene: TRBV28
D gene: .
clone size: .
J gene: TRBJ1-5
CDR3 DNA: TGTGCCAGCAGTTTACCTCCCGGGCAGCCCCAGCATTTT
CDR3 protein: CASSLPPGQPQHF

V gene: TRBV5-1
D gene: .
clone size: .
J gene: TRBJ1-5
CDR3 DNA: TGCGCCAGCAGCTTGGAAGGACACCTAAATCAGCCCCAGCATTTT
CDR3 protein: CASSLEGHLNQPQHF

V gene: TRBV27
D gene: .
clone size: .
J gene: TRBJ2-7
CDR3 DNA: TGTGCCAGCAGTTTGATTGGCTTCGGGGTTACCGAGCAGTACTTC
CDR3 protein: CASSLIGFGVTEQYF

V gene: TRBV11-2
D gene: TRBD1
clone size: .
J gene: TRBJ2-3
CDR3 DNA: TGTGCCAGCAGCTTACTCGGACAGGGTGGGGATACGCAGTATTTT
CDR3 protein: CASSLLGQGGDTQYF

V gene: TRBV25-1
D gene: TRBD2
clone size: .
J gene: TRBJ2-7
CDR3 DNA: TGTGCCAGCAGTGAAGGGGACTACTCGAGCTACGAGCAGTACTTC
CDR3 protein: CASSEGDYSSYEQYF

V gene: TRBV6-5
D gene: TRBD1
clone size: .
J gene: TRBJ1-5
CDR3 DNA: TGTGCCAGCAGAGCGGACAGGGGGCTCGGTCAGCCCCAGCATTTT
CDR3 protein: CASRADRGLGQPQHF

V gene: TRBV7-9
D gene: .
clone size: .
J gene: TRBJ1-2
CDR3 DNA: TGTGCCAGCAGCCGACAGGAGGCTAACTATGGCTACACCTTC
CDR3 protein: CASSRQEANYGYTF

V gene: TRBV7-8
D gene: .
clone size: many
J gene: TRBJ2-2
CDR3 DNA: TGTGCCAGCAGCCCTGACAGGAGAAACACCGGGGAGCTGTTTTTT
CDR3 protein: CASSPDRRNTGELFF

V gene: TRBV29-1
D gene: TRBD2
clone size: .
J gene: TRBJ2-1
CDR3 DNA: TGCAGCGTTGAAGGGCCTAGCGGGAGGACTGAGCAGTTCTTC
CDR3 protein: CSVEGPSGRTEQFF

V gene: TRBV10-1
D gene: TRBD1
clone size: few
J gene: TRBJ1-1
CDR3 DNA: TGCGCCAGCAGTGCGACAGGGGCAGGCACTGAAGCTTTCTTT
CDR3 protein: CASSATGAGTEAFF

V gene: TRBV21-1
D gene: .
clone size: .
J gene: TRBJ2-2
CDR3 DNA: TGTGCCAGCAGCAAAACACCTTGGACTAGCGGATACACCGGGGAGCTGTTTTTT
CDR3 protein: CASSKTPWTSGYTGELFF

V gene: TRBV12-3/TRBV12-4
D gene: .
clone size: few
J gene: TRBJ2-5
CDR3 DNA: TGTGCCAGCAGTGGAACAGGGTCGGAGACCCAGTACTTC
CDR3 protein: CASSGTGSETQYF

V gene: TRBV9
D gene: TRBD2
clone size: once
J gene: TRBJ2-1
CDR3 DNA: TGTGCCAGCAGCCTCCCCAGGGCTAGCGGAAACAATGAGCAGTTCTTC
CDR3 protein: CASSLPRASGNNEQFF

V gene: TRBV3-1/TRBV3-2
D gene: TRBD2
clone size: .
J gene: TRBJ2-3
CDR3 DNA: TGTGCCAGCAGCCAAACTAGCGGGAGGTCAGATACGCAGTATTTT
CDR3 protein: CASSQTSGRSDTQYF

V gene: TRBV28
D gene: .
clone size: .
J gene: TRBJ1-5
CDR3 DNA: TGTGCCACCATCGGACTTACCCCTAGCAATCAGCCCCAGCATTTT
CDR3 protein: CATIGLTPSNQPQHF

V gene: TRBV15
D gene: TRBD1
clone size: .
J gene: TRBJ1-4
CDR3 DNA: TGTGCCACCAGCAGAGGACAGGGGTTTGAAAAACTGTTTTTT
CDR3 protein: CATSRGQGFEKLFF

V gene: TRBV5-4
D gene: .
clone size: .
J gene: TRBJ2-5
CDR3 DNA: TGTGCCAGCAGAACCGGGATCCAAGAGACCCAGTACTTC
CDR3 protein: CASRTGIQETQYF